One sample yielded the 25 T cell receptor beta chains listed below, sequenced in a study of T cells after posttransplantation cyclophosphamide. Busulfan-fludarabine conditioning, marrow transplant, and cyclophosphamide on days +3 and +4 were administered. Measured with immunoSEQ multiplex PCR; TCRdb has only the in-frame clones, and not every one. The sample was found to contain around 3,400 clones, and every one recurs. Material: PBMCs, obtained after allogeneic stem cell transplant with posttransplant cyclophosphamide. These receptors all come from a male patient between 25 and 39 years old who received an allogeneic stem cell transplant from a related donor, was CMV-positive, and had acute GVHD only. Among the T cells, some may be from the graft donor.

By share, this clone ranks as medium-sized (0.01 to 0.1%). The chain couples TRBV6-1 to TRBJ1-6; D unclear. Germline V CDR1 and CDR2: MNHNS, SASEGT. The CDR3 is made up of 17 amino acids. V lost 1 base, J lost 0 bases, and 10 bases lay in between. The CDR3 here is CASSEVGGSSYNSPLHF. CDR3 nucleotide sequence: TGTGCCAGCAGTGAAGTAGGCGGAAGCTCCTATAATTCACCCCTCCACTTT.

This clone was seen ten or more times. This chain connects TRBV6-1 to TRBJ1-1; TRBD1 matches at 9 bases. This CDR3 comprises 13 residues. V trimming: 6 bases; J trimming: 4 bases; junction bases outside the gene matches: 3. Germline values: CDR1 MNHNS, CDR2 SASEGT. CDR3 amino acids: CASSRDRATEAFF. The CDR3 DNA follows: TGTGCCAGCAGCCGGGACAGGGCCACTGAAGCTTTCTTT.

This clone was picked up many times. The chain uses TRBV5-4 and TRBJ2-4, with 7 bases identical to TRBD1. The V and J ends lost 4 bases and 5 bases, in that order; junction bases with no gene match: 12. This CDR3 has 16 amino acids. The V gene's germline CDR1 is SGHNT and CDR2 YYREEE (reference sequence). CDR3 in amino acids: CASSRDPTGFENIQYF. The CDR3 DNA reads TGTGCCAGCAGCCGCGACCCGACAGGGTTCGAAAACATTCAGTACTTC.

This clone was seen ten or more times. In nucleotides, the CDR3 is TGTGCCAGCAGCTCATCCGGTAGAGCGCCTGGCTACACCTTC. Protein sequence: CASSSSGRAPGYTF. The chain employs TRBV7-2 and TRBJ1-2; no firm D call. Germline V gene sequence: CDR1 SGHTA, CDR2 FQGNSA. The CDR3 length is 14 residues. Trimming took off 4 bases at V and 7 bases at J, with 16 bases between the two ends.

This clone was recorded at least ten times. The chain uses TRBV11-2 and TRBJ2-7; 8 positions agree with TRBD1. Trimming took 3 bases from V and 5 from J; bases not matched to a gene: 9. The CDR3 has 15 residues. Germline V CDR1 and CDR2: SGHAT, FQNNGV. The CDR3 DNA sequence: TGTGCCAGCAGCTTCTTTTGGCAGGGGGCGAACGAGCAGTACTTC. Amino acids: CASSFFWQGANEQYF.

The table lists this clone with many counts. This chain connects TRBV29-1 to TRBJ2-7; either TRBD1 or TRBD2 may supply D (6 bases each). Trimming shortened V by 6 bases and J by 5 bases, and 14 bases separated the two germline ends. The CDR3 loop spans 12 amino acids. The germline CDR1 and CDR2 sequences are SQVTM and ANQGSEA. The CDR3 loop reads CSVGTGRHEQYF. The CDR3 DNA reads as TGCAGCGTAGGAACAGGGAGGCACGAGCAGTACTTC.

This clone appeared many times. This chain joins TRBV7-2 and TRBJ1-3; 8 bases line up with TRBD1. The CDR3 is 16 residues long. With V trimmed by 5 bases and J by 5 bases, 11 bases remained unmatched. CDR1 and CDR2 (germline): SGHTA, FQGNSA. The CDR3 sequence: CASSRRGGTGRNTIYF. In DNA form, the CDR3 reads TGTGCCAGCAGCCGACGTGGGGGGACAGGAAGAAACACCATATATTTT. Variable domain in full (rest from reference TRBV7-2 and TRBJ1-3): GAGVSQSPSNKVTEKGKDVELRCDPISGHTALYWYRQSLGQGLEFLIYFQGNSAPDKSGLPSDRFSAERTGGSVSTLTIQRTQQEDSAVYLCASSRRGGTGRNTIYFGEGSWLTVV.

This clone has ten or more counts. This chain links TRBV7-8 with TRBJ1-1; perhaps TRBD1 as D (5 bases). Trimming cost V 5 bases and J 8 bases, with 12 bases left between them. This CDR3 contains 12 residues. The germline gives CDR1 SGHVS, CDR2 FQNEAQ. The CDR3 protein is CASSRLAGEAFF. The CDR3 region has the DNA TGTGCCAGCAGCCGGTTGGCAGGGGAAGCTTTCTTT.

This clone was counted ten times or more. Here the CDR3 reads CASSQDPLAGGRAKNIQYF. For the CDR3, the DNA is TGCGCCAGCAGCCAAGACCCACTAGCGGGGGGCCGGGCCAAAAACATTCAGTACTTC. The rearrangement uses TRBV4-3 and TRBJ2-4; 12 bases are shared with TRBD2. This CDR3 has 19 residues. V lost 0 bases, J lost 1 base, and 7 bases stayed unmatched. The germline gives CDR1 LGHNA, CDR2 YSLEER.

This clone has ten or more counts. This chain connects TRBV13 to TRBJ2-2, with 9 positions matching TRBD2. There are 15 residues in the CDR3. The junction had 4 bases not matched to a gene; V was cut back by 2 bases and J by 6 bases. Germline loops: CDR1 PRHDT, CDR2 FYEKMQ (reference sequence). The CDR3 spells CASSLPGLAAGELFF. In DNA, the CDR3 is TGTGCCAGCAGCTTACCGGGACTAGCCGCCGGGGAGCTGTTTTTT.

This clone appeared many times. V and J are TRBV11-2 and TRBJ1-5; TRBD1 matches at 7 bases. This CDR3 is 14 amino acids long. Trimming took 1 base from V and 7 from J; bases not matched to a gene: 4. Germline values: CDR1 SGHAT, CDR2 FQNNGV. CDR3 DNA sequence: TGTGCCAGCAGCTTAGGACAGGGAGGCCAGCCCCAGCATTTT. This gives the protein CASSLGQGGQPQHF. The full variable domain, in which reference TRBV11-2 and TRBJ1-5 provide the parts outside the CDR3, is EAGVAQSPRYKIIEKRQSVAFWCNPISGHATLYWYQQILGQGPKLLIQFQNNGVVDDSQLPKDRFSAERLKGVDSTLKIQPAKLEDSAVYLCASSLGQGGQPQHFGDGTRLSIL.

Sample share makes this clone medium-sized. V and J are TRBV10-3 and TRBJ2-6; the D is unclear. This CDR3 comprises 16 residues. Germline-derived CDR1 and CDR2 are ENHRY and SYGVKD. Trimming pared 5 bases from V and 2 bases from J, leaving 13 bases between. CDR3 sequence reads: CAISSSGGPGANVLTF. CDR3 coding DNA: TGTGCCATCAGTTCCTCCGGTGGGCCTGGGGCCAACGTCCTGACTTTC.

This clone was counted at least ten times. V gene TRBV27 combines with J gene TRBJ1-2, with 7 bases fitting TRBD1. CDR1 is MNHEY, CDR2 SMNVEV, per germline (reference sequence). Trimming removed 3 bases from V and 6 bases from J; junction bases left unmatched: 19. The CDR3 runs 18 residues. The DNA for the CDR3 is TGTGCCAGCAGTTTTCTTGTTCACCGGACAGGAGAAAGCAATGGCTACACCTTC. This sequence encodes CASSFLVHRTGESNGYTF.

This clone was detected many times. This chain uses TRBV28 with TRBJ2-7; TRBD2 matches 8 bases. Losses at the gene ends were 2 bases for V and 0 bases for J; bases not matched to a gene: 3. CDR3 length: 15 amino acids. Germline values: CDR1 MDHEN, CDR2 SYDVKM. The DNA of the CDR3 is TGTGCCAGCAGTTTAGAGGCGGGGGGCTCCTACGAGCAGTACTTC. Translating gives CASSLEAGGSYEQYF.

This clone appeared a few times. The CDR3 here is CAWSLRTNSRGAGTQYF. The CDR3 nucleotides are TGTGCCTGGAGTCTCCGGACCAATTCTCGCGGGGCGGGGACCCAGTACTTC. The chain has TRBV30 and TRBJ2-5, with D possibly TRBD2 on 6 matching bases. The germline V gene has CDR1 GTSNPN and CDR2 SVGIG (reference sequence). The CDR3 extends over 17 amino acids. The V end lost 2 bases, the J end lost 7 bases, and 26 bases lay between the germline ends.

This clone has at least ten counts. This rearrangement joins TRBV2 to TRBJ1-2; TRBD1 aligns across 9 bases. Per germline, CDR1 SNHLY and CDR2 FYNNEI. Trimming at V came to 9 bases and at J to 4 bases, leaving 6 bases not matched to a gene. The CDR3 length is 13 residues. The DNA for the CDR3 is TGTGCCAGAGAGGACAGGGGAGTCTATGGCTACACCTTC. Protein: CAREDRGVYGYTF.

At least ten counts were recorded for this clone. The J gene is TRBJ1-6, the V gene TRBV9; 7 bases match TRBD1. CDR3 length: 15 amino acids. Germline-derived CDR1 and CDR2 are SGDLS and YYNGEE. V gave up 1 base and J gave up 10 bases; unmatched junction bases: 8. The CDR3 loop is CASSVTGDVGSPLHF. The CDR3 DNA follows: TGTGCCAGCAGCGTAACAGGGGATGTGGGGTCACCCCTCCACTTT.

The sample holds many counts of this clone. The CDR3 protein is CASSGIGGSYNEQFF. In DNA, the CDR3 is TGTGCCAGCAGTGGTATCGGGGGCTCCTACAATGAGCAGTTCTTC. This rearrangement joins TRBV25-1 to TRBJ2-1; tentative D call: TRBD2 (6 bases). The V end lost 4 bases, the J end lost 0 bases, and 10 bases lay between the germline ends. CDR1 and CDR2 from the germline V gene are MGHDK and SYGVNS. The CDR3 contains 15 residues.

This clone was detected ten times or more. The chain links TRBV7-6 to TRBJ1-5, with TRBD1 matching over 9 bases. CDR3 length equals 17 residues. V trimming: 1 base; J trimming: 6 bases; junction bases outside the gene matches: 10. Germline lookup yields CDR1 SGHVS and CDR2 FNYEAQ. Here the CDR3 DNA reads TGTGCCAGCAGCTTAGGGGCCGGGACAGGGTTGGGTCAGCCCCAGCATTTT. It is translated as CASSLGAGTGLGQPQHF.

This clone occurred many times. The DNA for the CDR3 is TGCGCCAGCAGCCAGCGGCGAATGGGTAATGAGCAGTTCTTC. Protein product: CASSQRRMGNEQFF. The chain carries TRBV4-3 and TRBJ2-1; D is undetermined. Trimming took off 3 bases at V and 7 bases at J, with 13 bases between the two ends. The length of the CDR3 is 14 residues. Germline V lookup: CDR1 LGHNA, CDR2 YSLEER.

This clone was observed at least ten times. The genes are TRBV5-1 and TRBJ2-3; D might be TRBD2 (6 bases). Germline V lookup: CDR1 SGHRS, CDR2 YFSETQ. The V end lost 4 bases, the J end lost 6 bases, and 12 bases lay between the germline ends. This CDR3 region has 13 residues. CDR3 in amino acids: CASSGGLGDTQYF. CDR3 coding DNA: TGCGCCAGCAGCGGGGGACTTGGGGATACGCAGTATTTT.

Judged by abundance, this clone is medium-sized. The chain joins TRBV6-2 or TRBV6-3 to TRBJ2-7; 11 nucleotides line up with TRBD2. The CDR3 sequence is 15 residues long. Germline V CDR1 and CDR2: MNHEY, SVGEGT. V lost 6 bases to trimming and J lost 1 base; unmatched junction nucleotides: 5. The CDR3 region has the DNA TGTGCCAGCAGCCTCTGGACTAGCGGGTCCTACGAGCAGTACTTC. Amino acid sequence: CASSLWTSGSYEQYF.

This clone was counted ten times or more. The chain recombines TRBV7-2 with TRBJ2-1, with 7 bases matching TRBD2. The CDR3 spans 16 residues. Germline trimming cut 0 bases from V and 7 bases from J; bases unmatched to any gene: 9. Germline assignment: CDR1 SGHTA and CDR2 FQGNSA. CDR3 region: CASSLAGGGNGNEQFF. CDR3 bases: TGTGCCAGCAGCTTAGCTGGCGGGGGTAATGGGAATGAGCAGTTCTTC.

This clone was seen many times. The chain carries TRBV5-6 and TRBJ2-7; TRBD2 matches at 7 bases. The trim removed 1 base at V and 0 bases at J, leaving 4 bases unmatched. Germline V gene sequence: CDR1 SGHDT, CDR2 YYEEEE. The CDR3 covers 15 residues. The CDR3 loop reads CASSLSPGGSYEQYF. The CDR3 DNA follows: TGTGCCAGCAGCTTGTCGCCGGGGGGCTCCTACGAGCAGTACTTC.

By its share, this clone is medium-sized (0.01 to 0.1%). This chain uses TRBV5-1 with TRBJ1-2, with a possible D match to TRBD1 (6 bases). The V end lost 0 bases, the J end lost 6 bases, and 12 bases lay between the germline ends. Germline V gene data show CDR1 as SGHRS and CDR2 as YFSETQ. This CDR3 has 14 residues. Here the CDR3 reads CASSLDRANDGYTF. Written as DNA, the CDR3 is TGCGCCAGCAGCTTGGACAGGGCGAATGATGGCTACACCTTC.